This T cell receptor beta chain was identified in a study of tumor and adjacent non-tumor tissue in lung cancer (dated by TCRdb to 2016 to 2019). General notes on the study: The cohort included approximately 13 adenocarcinoma, a couple of squamous cell carcinoma and 1 small cell lung cancer patients. Among the 15 or so patients, ages ranged from roughly 30 to 85 years, about 10 were men and 5 were women, and disease was TNM stage I to III. In total, sequencing yielded 95 million to 150 million productive TCRbeta reads, which works out to an average of approximately 4.1 million reads per sample. The study compared bulk TCRbeta repertoires from lung tumor tissue and matched distant non-tumor lung tissue of about 14 lung cancer patients. TCRbeta CDR3 sequencing was performed on more than 25 paired specimens, with one tumor sample and one normal lung sample collected per patient. Paper-wide results and their limitations: TCR diversity was significantly higher in younger patients, and greater tumor TCR diversity was associated with shorter overall survival and shorter disease-free survival. In normal lung, the top 100 clones accounted for a significantly larger cumulative share of the repertoire than in tumor tissue. The cohort had only about 14 patients, and the authors noted that larger samples and more detailed clinical data are needed. Tumor tissue showed significantly higher TCR diversity (inverse Simpson) than normal lung tissue, at about 400 vs 150 (P = 0.0075, Mann-Whitney U test). Because peripheral blood was not sequenced, blood TCRbeta repertoires in the lung cancer patients of the study were not examined. Neither the sequencing platform nor unique molecular identifiers are named or mentioned anywhere in the methods.

RNA was extracted from bulk unsorted tissue and checked for quality with a NanoDrop ND-1000 and an Agilent 2100. Donors were newly diagnosed lung cancer patients admitted for thoracic surgery in China between August and November 2014, without prior chemotherapy. Anyone who had undergone radiotherapy or chemotherapy before, or who had another cancer at the same time, was left out of the study. Surgical tissue pieces of roughly 1-2 cm3 were preserved in RNAlater solution and stored at -80 °C until use. In the case of this clonotype: Its recognized antigen is unknown. A much larger clone is a single base away; this may be a read error.

Library preparation used multiplex PCR. The sequencer listed for this sample is Illumina HiSeq 2500. TCRbeta libraries were built by three rounds of nested PCR using primers (Table S4), following protocols modified from ARM-PCR. PCR products of 200-500 bp were gel-excised and purified with the QIAquick gel extraction kit before sequencing. Turning to the authors' computational methods: Trimmomatic was used to clean the reads, FLASH was used to merge the reads into complete CDR3 sequences, and MiTCR was used to assign the reads to V(D)J germline segments. VDJtools was used to compute clonal diversity as the inverse Simpson's index. Productive reads were defined as in-frame sequences without a premature stop codon. TCRdb reprocessing: public reads trimmed at Q25 with fastp, clones called with MiXCR, in-frame beta chains kept. Each CDR3 protein gets just one entry, which takes the most common genes and DNA from the rows behind it. The V and J calls come from TCRdb's annotation, not from the publication. The sample contains approximately 140,000 distinct CDR3 sequences, around 60% of them found a single time. The ten largest clones capture 18% of the sample.

The CDR3 covers 17 residues, taking in both the cysteine and the phenylalanine. The CDR3 DNA has 51 bases and is translated from base 1. The CDR1 and CDR2 encoded by the germline V gene are MGHRA and YSYEKL. This TCR derives from a man aged 55 to 69 with small cell lung cancer. Recombination connected TRBV4-1 to TRBJ2-1; the junction holds 7 bases that match TRBD2. The specimen was lung tumor tissue. The bases read TGCGCCAGCAGCCAAGATGGTTCCTTTGCGGGAGAGAATGTGCAGTTCTTC. Its protein is CASSQDGSFAGENVQFF.